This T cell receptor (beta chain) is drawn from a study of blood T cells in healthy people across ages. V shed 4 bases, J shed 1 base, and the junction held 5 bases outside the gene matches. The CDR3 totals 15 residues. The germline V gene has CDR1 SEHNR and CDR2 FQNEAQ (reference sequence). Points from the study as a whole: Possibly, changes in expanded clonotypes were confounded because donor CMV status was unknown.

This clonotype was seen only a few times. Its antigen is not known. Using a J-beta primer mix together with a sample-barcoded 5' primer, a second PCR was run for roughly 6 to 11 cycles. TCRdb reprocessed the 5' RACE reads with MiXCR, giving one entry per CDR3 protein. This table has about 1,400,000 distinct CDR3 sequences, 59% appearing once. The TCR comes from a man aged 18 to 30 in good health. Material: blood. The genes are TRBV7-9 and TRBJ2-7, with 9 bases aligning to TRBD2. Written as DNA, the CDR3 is TGTGCCAGCAGCTCCTCGAGCGGGAGGTCCTACGAGCAGTACTTC. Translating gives CASSSSSGRSYEQYF.